The clone carrying this T cell receptor (beta chain) was picked up one time. No antigen is known for it. Sequence at one end of the junction differs from germline and may be a read error. The entry originates in a study of tumor and adjacent non-tumor tissue in lung cancer. Findings of the study overall: Tumor tissue had significantly higher TCR diversity than normal lung.

Three rounds of nested PCR, following a modified ARM-PCR protocol, produced the TCRbeta library. TCRdb independently ran MiXCR on the multiplex PCR reads; one entry per CDR3 protein. The sample has fewer than 130,000 distinct CDR3 sequences, approximately 87% seen once. This CDR3 spans 16 amino acids. Germline loops: CDR1 MGHRA, CDR2 YSYEKL. RNA was extracted from bulk tissue without any cell sorting. Sequenced sample: lung tumor tissue. The receptor was isolated from a man between 65 and 79 years old with non-small cell lung cancer. The chain is built from TRBV4-1 and TRBJ1-2; 10 nucleotides align to TRBD1. CDR3 in DNA: TGCGCCAGCAGCCAAGATGGGACAGGGGCTTGCTATGGCCACACCTTC. Amino acid sequence: CASSQDGTGACYGHTF.